One sample yielded the 21 T cell receptor beta chains listed below, sequenced in a study of T cells in Graves' hyperthyroidism and ophthalmopathy. RNA transcripts yielded amplified TCR beta CDR3 regions. HTBI primers were the set used in a first-round RT-PCR of the TCR CDR3. A single record per CDR3 protein comes from TCRdb applying MiXCR to the multiplex PCR reads. This sample carries around 340,000 distinct CDR3 sequences, approximately 18% of them seen once, and the ten largest clones take roughly 35%. The sequenced sample was blood. These TCRs come from a woman in her twenties or thirties with Graves' hyperthyroidism that later progressed to Graves' ophthalmopathy.

With respect to this clonotype: This may arise from a read error, as a much more abundant clone is one base away. This CDR3 is missing its conserved last phenylalanine or tryptophan, likely due to a read error. This rearrangement joins TRBV2 to TRBJ2-2, with TRBD2 identical over 14 bases. CDR3 length equals 18 residues. V was pared by 5 bases and J by 5 bases, with 10 bases of the junction left unmatched. CDR1 and CDR2 from the germline V gene are SNHLY and FYNNEI. The CDR3 spells CASSYVGTSGSWTGELFV. Written as DNA, the CDR3 is TGTGCCAGCAGTTATGTAGGGACTAGCGGGAGTTGGACCGGGGAGCTGTTTGTT.

The chain uses TRBV10-3 and TRBJ2-7; 11 positions agree with TRBD2. V dropped 0 bases and J dropped 3; count of bases not matched to a gene: 4. This CDR3 is built from 16 residues. CDR1 and CDR2 (germline): ENHRY, SYGVKD. CDR3 bases: TGTGCCATCAGTGAGTCCGGACTAGCGGGTTTCTACGAGCAGTACTTC. Amino acids: CAISESGLAGFYEQYF.

This clonotype was seen a handful of times. This chain uses TRBV5-1 with TRBJ2-3; D perhaps matches TRBD2 (6 bases). CDR1 and CDR2 from the germline V gene are SGHRS and YFSETQ. The germline V and J ends were trimmed by 6 bases and 0 bases, with 14 bases remaining between them. The CDR3 is 15 amino acids. CDR3 sequence reads: CASTPGTSSTDTQYF. Written as DNA, the CDR3 is TGCGCCAGCACCCCCGGGACTTCTAGCACAGATACGCAGTATTTT.

The chain uses TRBV4-1 and TRBJ2-6; TRBD2 matches at 10 bases. Looked up from germline, CDR1 is MGHRA and CDR2 is YSYEKL. Unmatched junction bases numbered 8, after V lost 4 bases and J lost 2 bases. This CDR3 has 18 residues. The CDR3 loop is CASSLPSGSRPGANVLTF. CDR3 coding DNA: TGCGCCAGCAGCCTTCCTAGCGGGAGTCGCCCTGGGGCCAACGTCCTGACTTTC.

This clonotype was seen a handful of times. The chain carries TRBV29-1 and TRBJ1-3; D unresolved. In germline, CDR1 is SQVTM, CDR2 ANQGSEA. This CDR3 comprises 13 residues. Trimming removed 3 bases from V and 4 bases from J, with 10 bases in between. The CDR3 reads CSVETSGGNTIYF. DNA of the CDR3: TGCAGCGTTGAGACCAGCGGGGGAAACACCATATATTTT.

This clonotype was counted ten times or more. This chain connects TRBV6-5 to TRBJ2-7; TRBD2 aligns across 10 bases. The CDR3 contains 15 residues. The germline V gene has CDR1 MNHEY and CDR2 SVGAGI. After removal of 0 bases from V and 6 bases from J, the junction contained 5 bases not matched to a gene. The CDR3 coding sequence is TGTGCCAGCAGTTACTCGCCTAGCGGGAGTTCCGAGCAGTACTTC. Translated: CASSYSPSGSSEQYF.

This clonotype was seen at least ten times. The chain recombines TRBV11-2 with TRBJ2-1, with 7 bases identical to TRBD2. The trim removed 8 bases at V and 8 bases at J, leaving 12 bases unmatched. Germline CDR1 SGHAT, CDR2 FQNNGV. The CDR3 is made up of 14 amino acids. This chain's CDR3 is CASYTWEGTDEQFF. DNA for the CDR3: TGTGCCAGCTACACATGGGAGGGTACCGATGAGCAGTTCTTC.

The chain combines TRBV24-1 with TRBJ2-1; the D gene is possibly TRBD1 (5 bases). The germline V and J ends were trimmed by 4 bases and 1 base, with 19 bases remaining between them. CDR3 length equals 18 residues. Germline V gene data show CDR1 as KGHDR and CDR2 as SFDVKD. CDR3 region: CATSDPLFPTASYNEQFF. Written as DNA, the CDR3 is TGTGCCACCAGTGACCCACTATTCCCGACAGCATCCTACAATGAGCAGTTCTTC.

This clonotype was observed at least ten times. The gene calls are TRBV20-1 and TRBJ2-7; 8 nucleotides agree with TRBD2. Germline V gene data show CDR1 as DFQATT and CDR2 as SNEGSKA (reference sequence). This CDR3 has 14 amino acids. The V segment lost 5 bases and the J segment 1 base; nucleotides outside the gene matches: 7. The chain's CDR3 is CSAGPSGPSYEQYF. The CDR3 nucleotides are TGCAGTGCTGGACCTAGCGGGCCTTCCTACGAGCAGTACTTC.

This clonotype was recorded many times. CDR3 region: CASSVRTTEAFF. Here the CDR3 DNA reads TGTGCCAGTAGTGTCCGGACCACTGAAGCTTTCTTT. The genes are TRBV19 and TRBJ1-1; no reliable D call. The CDR3 is 12 residues long. From germline, CDR1 is LNHDA and CDR2 SQIVND (reference sequence). Trimming pared 5 bases from V and 4 bases from J, leaving 8 bases between.

This clonotype has ten or more counts. The V call is TRBV12-3 or TRBV12-4, the J call TRBJ2-7; tentative D call: TRBD1 (5 bases). V lost 6 bases and J lost 0, with 9 bases in between. The CDR3 runs to 13 residues. The CDR3: CASSDSYSYEQYF. CDR3 in DNA: TGTGCCAGCAGCGACAGCTACTCCTACGAGCAGTACTTC.

In this sample, this clonotype turned up a few times. The chain couples TRBV4-2 to TRBJ1-1; D remains unclear. Germline V gene sequence: CDR1 LGHNA, CDR2 YNFKEQ. The CDR3 sequence is 16 residues long. The V end was cut by 0 bases, the J end by 7 bases, with 18 bases between. The CDR3 protein is CASSQDYPGAGYEAFF. Written as DNA, the CDR3 is TGTGCCAGCAGCCAAGACTATCCAGGCGCAGGATATGAAGCTTTCTTT.

V and J are TRBV4-1 and TRBJ1-1, with TRBD1 matching over 9 bases. CDR1 and CDR2 (germline): MGHRA, YSYEKL. Trimming removed 2 bases from V and 4 bases from J; junction bases left unmatched: 5. This CDR3 has 15 residues. The CDR3 coding sequence is TGCGCCAGCAGCCAACCGGGACAGGGAAGCACTGAAGCTTTCTTT. Protein: CASSQPGQGSTEAFF.

This clonotype has a count of ten or more. The genes are TRBV28 and TRBJ1-1; D not resolved. Germline values: CDR1 MDHEN, CDR2 SYDVKM. Trimming stripped 2 bases from V and 10 bases from J, with 14 bases between. The CDR3 runs 13 residues. The CDR3 DNA reads as TGTGCCAGCAGTTTAATTAGGGCCTCCGGAGCTTTCTTT. Amino acids: CASSLIRASGAFF.

In this sample, this clonotype turned up many times. V and J are TRBV11-2 and TRBJ1-3; D is unclear. Looked up from germline, CDR1 is SGHAT and CDR2 is FQNNGV. The CDR3 is 12 residues long. V lost 0 bases and J 4 bases, leaving 1 base between the germline ends. DNA for the CDR3: TGTGCCAGCAGCTTAGAGGGAAACACCATATATTTT. This translates into CASSLEGNTIYF.

V usage is TRBV24-1 and J usage is TRBJ2-3; 14 bases match TRBD2. V lost 4 bases and J lost 0; bases outside the gene matches: 2. CDR1 KGHDR and CDR2 SFDVKD come from the germline V gene. This CDR3 region has 17 residues. The CDR3 is CATSDRTSGGSTDTQYF. The CDR3 coding sequence is TGTGCCACCAGTGACCGGACTAGCGGGGGGAGCACAGATACGCAGTATTTT.

The rearrangement joins TRBV5-1 to TRBJ2-3, with D possibly matching TRBD1 (6 bases). The ends were cut back, 3 bases at V and 2 bases at J, with 13 bases in the middle. CDR3 length: 15 residues. Germline V CDR1 and CDR2: SGHRS, YFSETQ. The CDR3 loop reads CASSWGPALTDTQYF. CDR3 bases: TGCGCCAGCAGCTGGGGGCCGGCCCTCACAGATACGCAGTATTTT.

Turning to this clonotype: Given the absence of the conserved phenylalanine or tryptophan at the CDR3 end, a read error is likely. The rearrangement links TRBV5-1 to TRBJ2-2, with D tentatively TRBD2 (6 bases). V was shortened by 0 bases and J by 4 bases, with 7 bases between the two germline ends. CDR1 SGHRS and CDR2 YFSETQ come from the germline V gene. This CDR3 has 14 amino acids. The CDR3 sequence is CASSLAGGTGELFL. CDR3 in DNA: TGCGCCAGCAGCTTGGCCGGGGGCACCGGGGAGCTGTTTCTT.

In this sample, this clonotype turned up a few times. The chain recombines TRBV3-1 with TRBJ2-7; 8 bases fit TRBD1. There are 16 residues in the CDR3. Germline-derived CDR1 and CDR2 are LGHDT and YNNKEL (reference sequence). Trimming took 4 bases from V and 2 from J; bases not matched to a gene: 10. For the CDR3, the DNA is TGTGCCAGCAGCCCTCGGGGTCGGGACAGGCCCTACGAGCAGTACTTC. Residues: CASSPRGRDRPYEQYF.

This clonotype was seen only a few times. V usage is TRBV24-1 and J usage is TRBJ2-5; 7 nucleotides align to TRBD1. The germline CDR1 and CDR2 sequences are KGHDR and SFDVKD. The V segment lost 4 bases and the J segment 5 bases; nucleotides outside the gene matches: 3. The CDR3 is 13 amino acids. The CDR3 region has the DNA TGTGCCACCAGTGAAGGCAGGGGGGAGACCCAGTACTTC. It yields the protein CATSEGRGETQYF.

This clonotype was seen a handful of times. The chain employs TRBV3-1 and TRBJ1-1, with 8 bases that match TRBD1. CDR1 and CDR2 from the germline V gene are LGHDT and YNNKEL (reference sequence). The length of the CDR3 is 15 residues. The ends lost 4 bases at V and 1 base at J; junction bases unmatched: 5. The CDR3 protein is CASSPTGTGNTEAFF. The CDR3 bases are TGTGCCAGCAGCCCAACAGGGACAGGGAACACTGAAGCTTTCTTT. Complete variable domain (other parts from reference TRBV3-1 and TRBJ1-1): DTAVSQTPKYLVTQMGNDKSIKCEQNLGHDTMYWYKQDSKKFLKIMFSYNNKELIINETVPNRFSPKSPDKAHLNLHINSLELGDSAVYFCASSPTGTGNTEAFFGQGTRLTVV.